The rows below give T cell receptor beta chains drawn from one sample of a study of early T cells in non-severe SARS-CoV-2 infection. In TCRdb, the 5' RACE reads were re-called with MiXCR into one record per CDR3 protein. The sample comprises tens of thousands of distinct CDR3 sequences, roughly 6% of which are singletons, and more than 4.5% rests with the top ten. The sequencing sample was made of whole blood. These receptors were obtained from an adult who was a healthcare worker with PCR-confirmed SARS-CoV-2 infection or an uninfected control (not recorded which). Both conserved end residues are part of each CDR3. Size is omitted from some rows. Given values are once, few, many or a class for expanded clones.

>TRBJ1-1|-|TRBV30
CAWSRQLVNTEAFF
>TRBJ2-7|-|TRBV11-2
CASSLGPPPNYEQYF
>TRBJ2-2|medium-sized|TRBV11-2
CASSLGTSGFSGELFF
>TRBJ2-1|-|TRBV2
CASRQDRGEDEQFF
>TRBJ2-3|many|TRBV5-4
CASSLFGYLTDTQYF
>TRBJ2-7|many|TRBV13
CASRKWGVGSGEQYF
>TRBJ2-1|many|TRBV28
CALRGDDNEQFF
>TRBJ2-1|-|TRBV10-2
CASSEFRTRGLKGGQFF
>TRBJ2-3|many|TRBV3-1
CASSQQDRATQYF
>TRBJ1-4|-|TRBV7-9
CASSSGTTSEKLFF
>TRBJ2-7|many|TRBV29-1
CSVGRNGRGAEQYF
>TRBJ1-2|-|TRBV28
CASSLAGGNGYTF
>TRBJ1-2|-|TRBV7-2
CASSLPEQFYGYTF
>TRBJ2-7|many|TRBV7-8
CASSLRDTAYEQYF
>TRBJ2-7|many|TRBV11-2
CASSPGPGNEQYF
>TRBJ2-7|few|TRBV28
CASSLSSVGQYF
>TRBJ1-1|many|TRBV20-1
CSARVVGGAFF
>TRBJ1-2|many|TRBV19
CASSIDREKSGYTF
>TRBJ2-1|many|TRBV6-2/TRBV6-3
CATYRTSGSLYNEQFF
>TRBJ2-7|few|TRBV20-1
CSARDPKGEQYF
>TRBJ1-5|few|TRBV28
CASSFPQRGQPQHF
>TRBJ1-2|-|TRBV20-1
CSAAGGGGYTF
>TRBJ2-1|many|TRBV9
CASSVEFEGEQFF